This T cell receptor beta chain was recorded in a study of lymphopenia after photon versus proton radiotherapy. General study findings and limits: Post-nadir diversity loss with photons came from oligoclonal expansion, particularly CD8+ Temra cells.

Method: immunoSEQ multiplex PCR; TCRdb's copy keeps in-frame clones and lacks some. Here the sample spans approximately 170,000 clones, around nine tenths being singletons. Notes on this clone: Its matching antigen is unknown.

The input for sequencing was peripheral blood, taken from a patient treated with photon-based radiotherapy. The TCR originated in a man in his fifties or sixties with gastric cancer.

CDR3 DNA sequence: TGTGCCAGCAGCCCCCCCGGGGCGCGCAATCAGCCCCAGCATTTT. Protein sequence: CASSPPGARNQPQHF. J is TRBJ1-5 and V is TRBV7-8; tentative D call: TRBD1 (5 bases). Trimming stripped 5 bases from V and 2 bases from J, with 13 bases between. There are 15 residues in the CDR3. Germline V gene sequence: CDR1 SGHVS, CDR2 FQNEAQ.